This T cell receptor beta chain was sequenced during a study of T cell responses to AZD1222 COVID-19 vaccine. Data came from immunoSEQ multiplex PCR; TCRdb stores just in-frame clones and leaves some out. The data contain about 130,000 clones, approximately 90% of them singletons. The J segment lost 7 bases and the V segment lost 5 bases, leaving 14 bases of the junction unmatched. CDR3 size: 17 residues. The germline gives CDR1 LGHDT, CDR2 YNNKEL (reference sequence). This sample comprised peripheral blood, obtained 28 days after the second AZD1222 dose. This TCR came from an adult who received the AZD1222 COVID-19 vaccine. This sequence joins TRBV3-1 (or the pseudogene TRBV3-2) and TRBJ2-1; 10 bases fit TRBD1. This CDR3 is CASSSWGDRGYNNEQFF. CDR3 coding DNA: TGTGCCAGCAGCTCCTGGGGGGACAGGGGATATAATAATGAGCAGTTCTTC.